This T cell receptor beta chain was obtained from a study of cytomegalovirus exposure and HLA in healthy donors. Study results and caveats: Previous analysis showed most TCR beta V segments were productive about 87% or about 30% of the time.

Note on this clone: Its antigen is undetermined.

The PCR used 60 Vbeta and 13 Jbeta primers. Here immunoSEQ multiplex PCR was the method, and the copy in TCRdb shows in-frame clones only, minus some. Among about 54,000 clones listed, approximately 77% were seen once. The CDR3 has 16 residues. Germline lookup yields CDR1 GTSNPN and CDR2 SVGIG (reference sequence). V lost 5 bases, J lost 0 bases, and 5 bases stayed unmatched. The sample taken for sequencing was PBMCs. The clonotype originates from a woman aged 18-35 years in good health and CMV-seronegative. The rearrangement uses TRBV30 and TRBJ2-3; 13 bases fit TRBD2. The CDR3 DNA sequence: TGTGCCTGGGGGACGGGACTAGCGGGGAGCACAGATACGCAGTATTTT. This codes for CAWGTGLAGSTDTQYF.